The 24 T cell receptor beta chains reported below all come from one sample, sequenced in a study of blood T cell repertoires in COVID-19. Some clones are missing from TCRdb's copy, which holds only in-frame ones; the method was immunoSEQ multiplex PCR. The data contain 150,000 to 180,000 clones, 80% to 90% of them singletons. Sequencing was carried out using peripheral blood. The source of these receptors is a middle-aged woman with acute or convalescent COVID-19.

The chain carries TRBV3-1 (or the pseudogene TRBV3-2) and TRBJ1-1; the match to TRBD1 covers 7 bases. V shed 1 base and J 0 bases; nucleotides not matched to a gene: 2. The germline gives CDR1 LGHDT, CDR2 YNNKEL (reference sequence). The CDR3 totals 15 residues. CDR3 coding DNA: TGTGCCAGCAGCCAAGGCAGGGGGATGAACACTGAAGCTTTCTTT. Translation: CASSQGRGMNTEAFF.

This sequence joins TRBV23-1 and TRBJ2-2; D is perhaps TRBD1 (6 bases). TRBV23-1 is annotated as an ORF whose role is uncertain. The germline V and J ends were trimmed by 0 bases and 1 base, with 6 bases remaining between them. CDR3 length equals 15 residues. This chain's CDR3 is CASSQSRGNTGELFF. The DNA of the CDR3 is TGCGCCAGCAGTCAATCCAGGGGGAACACCGGGGAGCTGTTTTTT.

For this clone: The junction shows a germline mismatch at one end, possibly a read error. The V and J genes are TRBV7-6 and TRBJ2-7; possibly TRBD2 for D (6 bases). CDR3 size: 12 residues. From germline, CDR1 is SGHVS and CDR2 FNYEAQ. CDR3 coding DNA: TGTGCCAGCAGCTTAGATGGCGGGGTTCGGGACTTC. This sequence encodes CASSLDGGVRDF.

J is TRBJ2-1 and V is TRBV15; D gene ambiguous. The CDR3 runs to 15 residues. The V gene's germline CDR1 is LNHNV and CDR2 YYDKDF (reference sequence). With 3 bases removed from V and 0 bases from J, the gap between germline ends came to 9 bases. The CDR3 here is CATSSPSSSYNEQFF. CDR3 in DNA: TGTGCCACCAGCAGCCCAAGTAGCTCCTACAATGAGCAGTTCTTC. Filled out from reference TRBV15 and TRBJ2-1, the complete variable domain reads DAMVIQNPRYQVTQFGKPVTLSCSQTLNHNVMYWYQQKSSQAPKLLFHYYDKDFNNEADTPDNFQSRRPNTSFCFLDIRSPGLGDTAMYLCATSSPSSSYNEQFFGPGTRLTVL.

V usage is TRBV6-2 or TRBV6-3 and J usage is TRBJ2-3, with 12 bases matching TRBD2. The ends lost 2 bases at V and 5 bases at J; junction bases unmatched: 8. Germline V gene sequence: CDR1 MNHEY, CDR2 SVGEGT. The CDR3 extends over 17 amino acids. DNA of the CDR3: TGTGCCAGCAGTTACAACCGACTAGCGGGAGTAGTAGATACGCAGTATTTT. Translation gives CASSYNRLAGVVDTQYF.

The chain couples TRBV4-2 to TRBJ2-2; D perhaps matches TRBD2 (5 bases). Trimming pared 0 bases from V and 0 bases from J, leaving 8 bases between. This CDR3 is 16 amino acids long. Germline V lookup: CDR1 LGHNA, CDR2 YNFKEQ. The CDR3 DNA follows: TGTGCCAGCAGCCAAGAGCCGGGAACGAACACCGGGGAGCTGTTTTTT. It specifies CASSQEPGTNTGELFF.

The rearrangement joins TRBV7-9 to TRBJ1-3; no firm D call. The germline gives CDR1 SEHNR, CDR2 FQNEAQ (reference sequence). V shed 1 base and J shed 0 bases, with 16 bases lying between them. The CDR3 sequence is 18 residues long. The CDR3 DNA reads TGTGCCAGCAGCTTAGGTGTAATGGAGTGGTTCTCTGGAAACACCATATATTTT. Amino acid sequence: CASSLGVMEWFSGNTIYF. The whole variable domain, remainder taken from reference TRBV7-9 and TRBJ1-3, is DTGVSQNPRHKITKRGQNVTFRCDPISEHNRLYWYRQTLGQGPEFLTYFQNEAQLEKSRLLSDRFSAERPKGSFSTLEIQRTEQGDSAMYLCASSLGVMEWFSGNTIYFGEGSWLTVV.

The chain has TRBV3-1 (or the pseudogene TRBV3-2) and TRBJ1-1; TRBD1 agrees at 11 bases. CDR3 length: 16 residues. Trimming cost V 4 bases and J 4 bases; bases outside gene matches: 8. Germline assignment: CDR1 LGHDT and CDR2 YNNKEL (reference sequence). DNA for the CDR3: TGTGCCAGCAGCCTAGGACAGGGGGCCCGTGGCACTGAAGCTTTCTTT. Its protein is CASSLGQGARGTEAFF.

V usage is TRBV28 and J usage is TRBJ1-2; TRBD1 agrees at 8 bases. V shed 1 base, J shed 4 bases, and the junction held 5 bases outside the gene matches. This CDR3 comprises 15 residues. CDR1 is MDHEN and CDR2 is SYDVKM in the germline V gene. Here the CDR3 DNA reads TGTGCCAGCAGTTTATCCGGGACAGGTCGCTATGGCTACACCTTC. Its protein product is CASSLSGTGRYGYTF.

The rearrangement links TRBV2 to TRBJ1-3; the D gene is possibly TRBD1 (5 bases). Germline lookup yields CDR1 SNHLY and CDR2 FYNNEI. Trimming took 2 bases from V and 0 from J, leaving 11 bases between them. The CDR3 contains 16 residues. CDR3 coding DNA: TGTGCCAGCAGTGAAAGGCCAGACAGCTCTGGAAACACCATATATTTT. Translation: CASSERPDSSGNTIYF.

The chain couples TRBV27 to TRBJ2-3; 12 bases align to TRBD1. Germline CDR1 reads MNHEY; CDR2 reads SMNVEV (reference sequence). V shed 6 bases, J shed 4 bases, and the junction held 5 bases outside the gene matches. The CDR3 runs 15 residues. This CDR3 reads CASSARDRGPDTQYF. As DNA, the CDR3 is TGTGCCAGCAGCGCCCGGGACAGGGGGCCAGATACGCAGTATTTT.

The chain is built from TRBV5-5 and TRBJ2-5, with D possibly matching TRBD2 (5 bases). From germline, CDR1 is SGHKS and CDR2 YYEKEE (reference sequence). The V end lost 0 bases, the J end lost 3 bases, and 6 bases lay between the germline ends. The CDR3 totals 13 residues. CDR3 amino acids: CASSLGREETQYF. DNA of the CDR3: TGTGCCAGCAGCTTGGGGCGGGAAGAGACCCAGTACTTC.

The chain has TRBV19 and TRBJ2-7; possibly TRBD2 for D (6 bases). The V gene's germline CDR1 is LNHDA and CDR2 SQIVND (reference sequence). The CDR3 spans 13 residues. V shed 4 bases and J shed 7 bases, with 14 bases lying between them. DNA for the CDR3: TGTGCCAGTAGTACGACGGGGGTCTTGGAGCAGTACTTC. Protein: CASSTTGVLEQYF.

V is TRBV19 and J is TRBJ2-7; the match to TRBD2 covers 11 bases. J was trimmed by 2 bases and V by 6 bases; bases with no gene match: 9. The germline V gene encodes CDR1 LNHDA and CDR2 SQIVND (reference sequence). The CDR3 has 16 amino acids. CDR3 residues: CASSSSTSGGPYEQYF. For the CDR3, the DNA is TGTGCCAGTAGCTCGAGTACTAGCGGGGGACCCTACGAGCAGTACTTC.

Points on this clone: The same CDR3 arises from other DNA sequences in this sample as well. The gene calls are TRBV25-1 and TRBJ1-2; D remains ambiguous. Germline V gene lookup returns CDR1 MGHDK and CDR2 SYGVNS. Trimming removed 1 base at V and 8 bases at J, with 8 bases between. The CDR3 has 12 residues. CDR3 in amino acids: CASSESGRGYTF. The CDR3 DNA sequence: TGTGCCAGCAGTGAATCTGGGAGGGGCTACACCTTC.

In DNA form, the CDR3 reads TGCGCCAGCAGCTTGGGCGGGACAGGGTATGGCTACACCTTC. As protein: CASSLGGTGYGYTF. The chain combines TRBV5-1 with TRBJ1-2; the match to TRBD1 covers 9 bases. In germline, CDR1 is SGHRS, CDR2 YFSETQ. The CDR3 covers 14 residues. V gave up 0 bases and J gave up 5 bases; unmatched junction bases: 2.

In DNA, the CDR3 is TGCAGCGTTGCTTACGGGACAGCATATGGCTACACCTTC. This translates into CSVAYGTAYGYTF. The rearrangement joins TRBV29-1 to TRBJ1-2; 7 bases match TRBD1. CDR3 length: 13 amino acids. The V gene end was trimmed by 4 bases and the J gene end by 5 bases; junction bases not matched to a gene: 7. CDR1 and CDR2 (germline): SQVTM, ANQGSEA.

The CDR3 is CASSFQSNSNQPQHF. The CDR3 bases are TGTGCCAGCAGTTTCCAATCCAATAGCAATCAGCCCCAGCATTTT. V and J are TRBV27 and TRBJ1-5; no clear D gene. Germline V CDR1 and CDR2: MNHEY, SMNVEV (reference sequence). The CDR3 is 15 amino acids. Trimming removed 3 bases from V and 0 bases from J, with 9 bases in between.

V gene TRBV2 combines with J gene TRBJ2-3; 10 bases match TRBD2. The junction had 1 base not matched to a gene; V was cut back by 7 bases and J by 3 bases. Germline CDR1 is SNHLY and CDR2 is FYNNEI. This CDR3 is 13 amino acids long. The CDR3 DNA reads TGTGCCAGCACTAGCGGGAGTACAGATACGCAGTATTTT. Protein product: CASTSGSTDTQYF.

The rearrangement joins TRBV5-1 to TRBJ2-1; 11 bases match TRBD2. Per the germline V gene, CDR1 is SGHRS and CDR2 is YFSETQ. V shed 5 bases, J shed 7 bases, and the junction held 8 bases outside the gene matches. The CDR3 is 15 amino acids. CDR3 sequence reads: CASRQAGTSGNEQFF. CDR3 coding DNA: TGCGCCAGCAGACAGGCCGGGACTAGCGGAAATGAGCAGTTCTTC. Combining the CDR3 with reference TRBV5-1 and TRBJ2-1 gives the whole variable domain KAGVTQTPRYLIKTRGQQVTLSCSPISGHRSVSWYQQTPGQGLQFLFEYFSETQRNKGNFPGRFSGRQFSNSRSEMNVSTLELGDSALYLCASRQAGTSGNEQFFGPGTRLTVL.

CDR3 DNA sequence: TGTGCCAGCAGTGACGCGCGACAAGCAACTAATGAAAAACTGTTTTTT. Amino acids: CASSDARQATNEKLFF. This chain joins TRBV25-1 and TRBJ1-4; D ambiguous. Deletions cut 3 bases from V and 0 bases from J, with 11 bases between. Germline V gene sequence: CDR1 MGHDK, CDR2 SYGVNS. The length of the CDR3 is 16 residues.

This clone appeared a single time. The chain is built from TRBV19 and TRBJ2-5, with 7 bases lining up with TRBD1. Germline CDR1 is LNHDA and CDR2 is SQIVND (reference sequence). V dropped 7 bases and J dropped 7; count of bases not matched to a gene: 18. CDR3 size: 16 residues. CDR3 nucleotide sequence: TGTGCCAGTACTAAAACCGGGACAGAGAAATTTAGGACCCAGTACTTC. Protein: CASTKTGTEKFRTQYF.

This chain uses TRBV5-4 with TRBJ2-3; possible D gene TRBD2, 6 bases. The CDR3 sequence is 17 residues long. Germline lookup yields CDR1 SGHNT and CDR2 YYREEE (reference sequence). V gave up 2 bases and J gave up 0 bases, with 16 bases separating them. The CDR3 loop reads CASSFVLGGASTDTQYF. The CDR3 region has the DNA TGTGCCAGCAGCTTCGTGTTAGGCGGGGCCAGCACAGATACGCAGTATTTT.

This chain uses TRBV9 with TRBJ2-3, with TRBD2 matching 9 bases. Germline V gene sequence: CDR1 SGDLS, CDR2 YYNGEE. Trimming took 0 bases from V and 4 from J; bases not matched to a gene: 6. The CDR3 totals 16 residues. This CDR3 reads CASSVVPAGGSDTQYF. The CDR3 DNA reads TGTGCCAGCAGCGTAGTCCCAGCGGGGGGCTCAGATACGCAGTATTTT.